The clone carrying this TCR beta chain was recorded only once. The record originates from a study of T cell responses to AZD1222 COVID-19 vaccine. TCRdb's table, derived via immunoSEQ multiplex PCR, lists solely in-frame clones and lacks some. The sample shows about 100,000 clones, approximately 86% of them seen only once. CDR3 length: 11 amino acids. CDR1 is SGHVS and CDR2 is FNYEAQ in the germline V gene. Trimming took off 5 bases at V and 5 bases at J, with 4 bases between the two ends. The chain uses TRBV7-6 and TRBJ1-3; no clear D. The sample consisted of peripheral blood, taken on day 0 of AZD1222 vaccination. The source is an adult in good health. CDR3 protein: CASSERNTIYF. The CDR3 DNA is TGTGCCAGCAGCGAGAGAAACACCATATATTTT.